The 28 T cell receptor beta chains below were found in one sample sequenced in a study of OX40 agonist ivuxolimab in advanced cancers. Sequencing used immunoSEQ multiplex PCR; TCRdb keeps in-frame clones, though not all of them. The table records over 75,000 clones, around 87% of them present only once. This specimen was CD4+ or CD8+ T cells sorted from blood, taken in a trial of the OX40 agonist ivuxolimab. Every receptor here comes from an adult with an advanced solid tumor such as melanoma, head and neck, liver or kidney cancer.

This chain links TRBV19 with TRBJ1-5; D remains ambiguous. Germline lookup yields CDR1 LNHDA and CDR2 SQIVND (reference sequence). V was clipped by 6 bases and J by 1 base, with 13 bases between them. The CDR3 runs 15 residues. The CDR3 sequence: CASSGRSGSNQPQHF. Written as DNA, the CDR3 is TGTGCCAGTAGCGGGCGGTCCGGGAGCAATCAGCCCCAGCATTTT.

With regard to this clone: One end of the junction fails to match germline, which may point to a read error. The V call is TRBV6-5, the J call TRBJ1-2, with TRBD1 as a possible D gene (5 bases). The CDR3 loop spans 13 amino acids. CDR1 and CDR2 (germline): MNHEY, SVGAGI. CDR3 residues: CAGSPGHVDGYTF. The DNA for the CDR3 is TGTGCCGGCAGTCCAGGACACGTTGATGGCTACACCTTC.

The J gene is TRBJ2-5, the V gene TRBV6-5, with D unresolved. CDR3 length equals 10 residues. The germline V gene encodes CDR1 MNHEY and CDR2 SVGAGI. V was clipped by 6 bases and J by 3 bases, with 2 bases between them. This CDR3 is CASRKETQYF. The CDR3, as DNA: TGTGCCAGCAGAAAAGAGACCCAGTACTTC.

The CDR3 nucleotides read TGTGCCAGCAGCTTGACCGGACAGAGCACAGATACGCAGTATTTT. Translation: CASSLTGQSTDTQYF. The rearrangement links TRBV7-2 to TRBJ2-3; a weak D match, TRBD1 (6 bases). The V gene's germline CDR1 is SGHTA and CDR2 FQGNSA. This CDR3 contains 15 residues. The V end was cut by 3 bases, the J end by 0 bases, with 10 bases between. The full variable domain, rest sourced from reference TRBV7-2 and TRBJ2-3, is GAGVSQSPSNKVTEKGKDVELRCDPISGHTALYWYRQSLGQGLEFLIYFQGNSAPDKSGLPSDRFSAERTGGSVSTLTIQRTQQEDSAVYLCASSLTGQSTDTQYFGPGTRLTVL.

The CDR3 region is CASSRTGKDTDTQYF. Written as DNA, the CDR3 is TGTGCCAGCTCAAGAACAGGGAAGGACACAGATACGCAGTATTTT. This chain joins TRBV18 and TRBJ2-3, with D maybe TRBD1 (6 bases). Trimming removed 5 bases from V and 2 bases from J, with 14 bases in between. CDR1 and CDR2 from the germline V gene are KGHSH and LQKENI. This CDR3 has 15 amino acids.

The chain is built from TRBV11-3 and TRBJ2-5; no definite D call. From germline, CDR1 is SGHNT and CDR2 YENEEA. This CDR3 region has 12 residues. V lost 1 base, J lost 4 bases, and 4 bases lay in between. CDR3 protein: CASSLGRETQYF. The CDR3 DNA reads as TGTGCCAGCAGCTTAGGCCGAGAGACCCAGTACTTC.

The rearrangement links TRBV19 to TRBJ1-2; D might be TRBD1 (6 bases). CDR1 and CDR2 (germline): LNHDA, SQIVND (reference sequence). Trimming shortened V by 6 bases and J by 5 bases, and 22 bases separated the two germline ends. This CDR3 has 16 residues. CDR3 sequence (DNA): TGTGCCAGTAGACGACAGGAAACCCCTGCTGGGTATGGCTACACCTTC. Its protein is CASRRQETPAGYGYTF.

The rearrangement joins TRBV5-1 to TRBJ2-2; D unresolved. The CDR3 totals 15 residues. CDR1 SGHRS and CDR2 YFSETQ come from the germline V gene. Trimming shortened V by 0 bases and J by 2 bases, and 8 bases separated the two germline ends. The CDR3 bases are TGCGCCAGCAGCTTGGATAAGGGAAACACCGGGGAGCTGTTTTTT. It encodes CASSLDKGNTGELFF.

The chain uses TRBV30 and TRBJ2-7; TRBD2 matches at 10 bases. The CDR3 covers 14 residues. The trim removed 3 bases at V and 2 bases at J, leaving 4 bases unmatched. Germline assignment: CDR1 GTSNPN and CDR2 SVGIG (reference sequence). CDR3 residues: CAWRPSGSPYEQYF. Here the CDR3 DNA reads TGTGCCTGGAGACCTAGCGGGAGCCCCTACGAGCAGTACTTC.

This clone was seen once. The V call is TRBV5-3, the J call TRBJ2-7, with 12 positions matching TRBD2. TRBV5-3 is designated an ORF whose function remains uncertain. This CDR3 contains 15 residues. V lost 4 bases, J lost 1 base, and 3 bases stayed unmatched. The chain's CDR3 is CARSKTSGSSYEQYV. CDR3 DNA: TGTGCCAGAAGCAAGACTAGCGGGAGTTCCTACGAGCAGTACGTC.

This chain links TRBV9 with TRBJ1-4; D is ambiguous. The ends were cut back, 0 bases at V and 5 bases at J, with 11 bases in the middle. This CDR3 region has 15 residues. CDR1 is SGDLS and CDR2 is YYNGEE in the germline V gene. CDR3 residues: CASSVGDGRNEKLFF. The CDR3 DNA follows: TGTGCCAGCAGCGTAGGAGATGGGAGGAATGAAAAACTGTTTTTT.

The chain carries TRBV5-1 and TRBJ1-3; no reliable D call. CDR3 size: 17 residues. The V gene lost 0 bases and the J gene lost 2 bases, with 15 bases spanning the gap. CDR1 is SGHRS, CDR2 YFSETQ, per germline. The CDR3 region is CASSLAAAVGTGNTIYF. The DNA of the CDR3 is TGCGCCAGCAGCTTGGCTGCAGCCGTTGGGACTGGAAACACCATATATTTT. The variable domain in full, with the rest retrieved from reference TRBV5-1 and TRBJ1-3, is KAGVTQTPRYLIKTRGQQVTLSCSPISGHRSVSWYQQTPGQGLQFLFEYFSETQRNKGNFPGRFSGRQFSNSRSEMNVSTLELGDSALYLCASSLAAAVGTGNTIYFGEGSWLTVV.

V is TRBV6-5 and J is TRBJ1-5; maybe TRBD1 (6 bases). The V and J ends lost 0 bases and 5 bases respectively, with 11 bases between them. The CDR3 sequence is 15 residues long. Germline V gives CDR1 MNHEY, CDR2 SVGAGI. In nucleotides, the CDR3 is TGTGCCAGCAGTTACTCTGGGGCAGGGGATCAGCCCCAGCATTTT. This gives the protein CASSYSGAGDQPQHF.

The V call is TRBV5-1, the J call TRBJ2-1, with 16 bases that match TRBD2. With V trimmed by 4 bases and J by 0 bases, 7 bases remained unmatched. The CDR3 length is 19 residues. The germline V gene has CDR1 SGHRS and CDR2 YFSETQ. This chain's CDR3 is CASSLGLAGGVSSYNEQFF. The CDR3 region has the DNA TGCGCCAGCAGCCTGGGACTAGCGGGAGGGGTGAGCTCCTACAATGAGCAGTTCTTC.

This clone was observed once. The chain employs TRBV7-2 and TRBJ2-1; the D gene is possibly TRBD1 (6 bases). V lost 1 base to trimming and J lost 3 bases, with 7 bases between them. Germline CDR1 is SGHTA and CDR2 is FQGNSA. This CDR3 comprises 14 residues. CDR3 bases: TGTGCCAGCAGCTTAGGGGGGCTCTACAATGAGCAGTTCTTC. Amino acid sequence: CASSLGGLYNEQFF. Together with reference TRBV7-2 and TRBJ2-1, the CDR3 gives the full variable domain: GAGVSQSPSNKVTEKGKDVELRCDPISGHTALYWYRQSLGQGLEFLIYFQGNSAPDKSGLPSDRFSAERTGGSVSTLTIQRTQQEDSAVYLCASSLGGLYNEQFFGPGTRLTVL.

This clone has only one observation. This chain's CDR3 is CASSRSGGSYNEQFF. The CDR3 DNA is TGTGCCAGCAGTAGGTCGGGGGGCTCCTACAATGAGCAGTTCTTC. The chain is built from TRBV6-1 and TRBJ2-1, with 7 nucleotides matching TRBD2. Germline CDR1 reads MNHNS; CDR2 reads SASEGT. V lost 5 bases, J lost 0 bases, and 4 bases stayed unmatched. This CDR3 region has 15 residues.

The rearrangement uses TRBV5-6 and TRBJ2-2, with TRBD1 identical over 10 bases. Per the germline V gene, CDR1 is SGHDT and CDR2 is YYEEEE. The CDR3 sequence is 16 residues long. V was pared by 1 base and J by 5 bases, with 5 bases of the junction left unmatched. CDR3 amino acids: CASSLPTGGRTGELFF. The CDR3 DNA sequence: TGTGCCAGCAGCTTGCCGACAGGGGGCAGGACCGGGGAGCTGTTTTTT.

Here the CDR3 DNA reads TGTGCCAGCACCCGGTCTGTTCTAACCAGCACAGATACGCAGTATTTT. It yields the protein CASTRSVLTSTDTQYF. The chain joins TRBV7-2 to TRBJ2-3; unclear D gene. The CDR3 runs 16 residues. V lost 7 bases and J 0 bases, leaving 17 bases between the germline ends. Germline values: CDR1 SGHTA, CDR2 FQGNSA.

The CDR3 nucleotides read TGTGCCAGCAGTTTCGGGGGTAACACAGATACGCAGTATTTT. Protein: CASSFGGNTDTQYF. The chain combines TRBV27 with TRBJ2-3; TRBD2 is a possible D gene (6 bases). The CDR3 loop spans 14 amino acids. V was clipped by 3 bases and J by 2 bases, with 9 bases between them. Germline V gene data show CDR1 as MNHEY and CDR2 as SMNVEV (reference sequence).

This sequence joins TRBV7-9 and TRBJ1-1; D is undetermined. V was clipped by 4 bases and J by 8 bases, with 5 bases between them. Germline V gene data show CDR1 as SEHNR and CDR2 as FQNEAQ (reference sequence). CDR3 length equals 10 residues. This CDR3 reads CASSSKEAFF. CDR3 sequence (DNA): TGTGCCAGCAGCTCTAAAGAAGCTTTCTTT.

V and J are TRBV6-5 and TRBJ2-7, with 11 bases aligning to TRBD1. V dropped 5 bases and J dropped 7; count of bases not matched to a gene: 7. The germline V gene has CDR1 MNHEY and CDR2 SVGAGI. The CDR3 sequence is 14 residues long. The CDR3 here is CASSQGQGAREQYF. The CDR3 DNA is TGTGCCAGCAGTCAAGGACAGGGGGCTAGAGAGCAGTACTTC.

About this clone: Germline and junction disagree at one end, which may indicate a read error. The chain has TRBV5-1 and TRBJ1-1, with D hard to call. The CDR3 spans 13 residues. The germline V gene encodes CDR1 SGHRS and CDR2 YFSETQ. The CDR3 reads CAGSAGRRAEAFF. The CDR3 bases are TGCGCCGGCAGCGCTGGCAGGAGGGCTGAAGCTTTCTTT. The full variable domain, its missing parts supplied by reference TRBV5-1 and TRBJ1-1, is KAGVTQTPRYLIKTRGQQVTLSCSPISGHRSVSWYQQTPGQGLQFLFEYFSETQRNKGNFPGRFSGRQFSNSRSEMNVSTLELGDSALYLCAGSAGRRAEAFFGQGTRLTVV.

This clone was detected a few times. The CDR3 DNA follows: TGTGCCAGCAGCATTCAAAAAAGGCAGGGGACAGAGACCCAGTACTTC. Amino acids: CASSIQKRQGTETQYF. The chain joins TRBV21-1 to TRBJ2-5; the DNA was not compared with TRBD1, the D call given in the table. TRBV21-1 is marked as a pseudogene. CDR3 length equals 16 residues.

In this sample, this clone turned up once. J is TRBJ2-2 and V is TRBV7-7; the match to TRBD2 covers 13 bases. Germline V lookup: CDR1 SSHAT, CDR2 FNYEAQ (reference sequence). The CDR3 loop spans 16 amino acids. The trim removed 4 bases at V and 5 bases at J, leaving 4 bases unmatched. CDR3 nucleotide sequence: TGTGCCAGCAGCTCAGGACTAGCGGGAGTGACCGGGGAGCTGTTTTTT. Its protein product is CASSSGLAGVTGELFF.

The chain uses TRBV9 and TRBJ2-5; 8 bases fit TRBD1. This CDR3 is 17 amino acids long. CDR1 and CDR2 (germline): SGDLS, YYNGEE. The ends lost 0 bases at V and 3 bases at J; junction bases unmatched: 10. This CDR3 is CASSVDKAGGFEETQYF. CDR3 in DNA: TGTGCCAGCAGCGTAGACAAGGCAGGGGGCTTCGAAGAGACCCAGTACTTC.

This chain connects TRBV27 to TRBJ2-7, with TRBD1 matching 7 bases. The CDR3 runs to 15 residues. Trimming removed 4 bases from V and 1 base from J; junction bases left unmatched: 7. Per the germline V gene, CDR1 is MNHEY and CDR2 is SMNVEV (reference sequence). In nucleotides, the CDR3 is TGTGCCAGCAGTTCCCGGACAGGAAGGTCCTACGAGCAGTACTTC. As protein: CASSSRTGRSYEQYF.

The CDR3 region is CASSQVATSGWDEQFF. CDR3 in DNA: TGCGCCAGCAGCCAAGTGGCTACTAGCGGGTGGGATGAGCAGTTCTTC. The rearrangement uses TRBV4-3 and TRBJ2-1; 9 nucleotides match TRBD2. Germline loops: CDR1 LGHNA, CDR2 YSLEER. The trim removed 1 base at V and 8 bases at J, leaving 9 bases unmatched. This CDR3 is 16 amino acids long.

This chain uses TRBV19 with TRBJ1-4; unclear D gene. This CDR3 region has 14 residues. Trimming pared 4 bases from V and 4 bases from J, leaving 10 bases between. Germline-derived CDR1 and CDR2 are LNHDA and SQIVND (reference sequence). The CDR3 reads CASSNRGVNEKLFF. The CDR3 DNA sequence: TGTGCCAGTAGTAACCGGGGAGTTAATGAAAAACTGTTTTTT.